This T cell receptor beta chain was sequenced during a study of human T cells and chemical hapten exposure. The CDR3 loop spans 14 amino acids. Germline values: CDR1 KGHSH, CDR2 LQKENI. V lost 0 bases and J 7 bases, leaving 7 bases between the germline ends. Specified time point: patch test 1, 2 weeks after DPC sensitization. Treatment specified: therapeutic diphenylcyclopropenone sensitization with weekly scalp DPC. This clonotype appeared many times. TCRdb used MiXCR to reprocess the RACE reads, holding one entry per CDR3 protein. Of more than 150,000 distinct CDR3 sequences in the sample, around 15% were seen once.

The origin of this receptor is a woman aged 25 to 39 with alopecia areata. Some clones in this sample may be carry-over from other donors' samples. This specimen consisted of whole blood, obtained in connection with sensitization to the hapten diphenylcyclopropenone (DPC). The rearrangement uses TRBV18 and TRBJ1-6; D ambiguous. The CDR3 here is CASSPPTGNSPLHF. The CDR3 DNA reads as TGTGCCAGCTCACCACCGACGGGAAATTCACCCCTCCACTTT.